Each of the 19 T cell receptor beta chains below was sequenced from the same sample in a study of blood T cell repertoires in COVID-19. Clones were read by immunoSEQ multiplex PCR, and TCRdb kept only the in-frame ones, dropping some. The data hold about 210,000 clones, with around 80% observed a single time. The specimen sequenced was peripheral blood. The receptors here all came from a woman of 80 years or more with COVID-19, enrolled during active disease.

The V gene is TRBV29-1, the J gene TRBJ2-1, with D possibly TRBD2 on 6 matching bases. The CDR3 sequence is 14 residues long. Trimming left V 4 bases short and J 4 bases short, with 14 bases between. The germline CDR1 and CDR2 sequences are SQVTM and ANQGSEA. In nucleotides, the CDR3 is TGCAGCGTTGCACCCGGGACTCTTTACAATGAGCAGTTCTTC. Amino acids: CSVAPGTLYNEQFF.

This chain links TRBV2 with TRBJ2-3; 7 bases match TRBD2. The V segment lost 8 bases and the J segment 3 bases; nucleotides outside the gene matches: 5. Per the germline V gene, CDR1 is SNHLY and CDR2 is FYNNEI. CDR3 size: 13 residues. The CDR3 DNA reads TGTGCCAGCTTGGGGGGGGGAACAGATACGCAGTATTTT. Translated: CASLGGGTDTQYF.

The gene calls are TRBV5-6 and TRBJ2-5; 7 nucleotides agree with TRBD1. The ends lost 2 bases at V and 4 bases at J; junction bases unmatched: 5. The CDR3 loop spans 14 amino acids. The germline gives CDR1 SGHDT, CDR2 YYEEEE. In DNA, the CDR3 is TGTGCCAGCAGCTTACAGGGGATAGGAGAGACCCAGTACTTC. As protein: CASSLQGIGETQYF.

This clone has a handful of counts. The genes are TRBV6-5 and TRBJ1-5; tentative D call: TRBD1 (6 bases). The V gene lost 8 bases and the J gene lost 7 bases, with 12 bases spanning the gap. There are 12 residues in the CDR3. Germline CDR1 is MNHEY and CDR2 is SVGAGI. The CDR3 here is CASLEGGQPQHF. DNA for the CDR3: TGTGCCAGCCTGGAGGGGGGGCAGCCCCAGCATTTT.

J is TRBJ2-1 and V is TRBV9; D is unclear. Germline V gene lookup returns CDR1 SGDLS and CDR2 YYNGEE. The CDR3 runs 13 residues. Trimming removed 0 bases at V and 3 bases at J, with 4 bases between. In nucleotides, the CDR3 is TGTGCCAGCAGCGTAGCTAGCTACAATGAGCAGTTCTTC. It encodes CASSVASYNEQFF.

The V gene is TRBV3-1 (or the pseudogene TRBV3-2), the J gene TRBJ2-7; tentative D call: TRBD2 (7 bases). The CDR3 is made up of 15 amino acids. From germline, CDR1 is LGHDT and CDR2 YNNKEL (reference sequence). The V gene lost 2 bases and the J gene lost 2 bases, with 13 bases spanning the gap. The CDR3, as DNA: TGTGCCAGCAGCCAACAGGCCGGGGGGCCCTACGAGCAGTACTTC. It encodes CASSQQAGGPYEQYF.

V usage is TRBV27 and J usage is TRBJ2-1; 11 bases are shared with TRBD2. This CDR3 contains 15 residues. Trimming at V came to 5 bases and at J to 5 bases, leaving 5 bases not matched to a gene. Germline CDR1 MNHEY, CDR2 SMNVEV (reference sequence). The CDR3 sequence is CASSRGTSGDNEQFF. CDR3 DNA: TGTGCCAGCAGTCGCGGGACTAGCGGCGACAATGAGCAGTTCTTC.

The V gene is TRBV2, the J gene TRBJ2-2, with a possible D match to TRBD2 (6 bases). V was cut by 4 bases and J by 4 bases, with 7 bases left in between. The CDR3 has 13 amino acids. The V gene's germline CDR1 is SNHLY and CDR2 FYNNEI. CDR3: CASSGDFTGELFF. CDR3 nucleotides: TGTGCCAGCAGTGGGGACTTCACCGGGGAGCTGTTTTTT.

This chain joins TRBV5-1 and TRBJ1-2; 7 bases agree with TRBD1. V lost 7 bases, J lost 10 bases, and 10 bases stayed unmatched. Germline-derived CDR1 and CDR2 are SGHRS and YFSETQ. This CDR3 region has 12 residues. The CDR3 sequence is CASSLDRDDYTF. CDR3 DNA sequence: TGCGCCAGCTCGCTAGACAGGGACGACTACACCTTC.

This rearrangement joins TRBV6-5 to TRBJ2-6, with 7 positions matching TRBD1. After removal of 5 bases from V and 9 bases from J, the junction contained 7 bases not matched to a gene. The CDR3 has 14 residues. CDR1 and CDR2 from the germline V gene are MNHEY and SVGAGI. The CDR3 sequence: CASSHRDRLNVLTF. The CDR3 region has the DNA TGTGCCAGCAGTCACCGGGACAGACTCAACGTCCTGACTTTC.

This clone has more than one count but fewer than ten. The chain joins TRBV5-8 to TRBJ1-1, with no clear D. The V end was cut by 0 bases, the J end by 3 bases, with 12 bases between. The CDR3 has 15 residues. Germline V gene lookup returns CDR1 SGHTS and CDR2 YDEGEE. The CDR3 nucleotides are TGTGCCAGCAGCTTGGGCGGAGGGTGGTACACTGAAGCTTTCTTT. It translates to CASSLGGGWYTEAFF.

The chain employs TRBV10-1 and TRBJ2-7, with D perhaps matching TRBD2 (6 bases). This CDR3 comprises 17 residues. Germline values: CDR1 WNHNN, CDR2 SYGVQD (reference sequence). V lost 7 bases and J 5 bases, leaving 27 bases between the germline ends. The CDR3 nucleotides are TGCGCCAGCACCGAGAGGCTGGGGCGGCCCTGGGAGGACGAGCAGTACTTC. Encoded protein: CASTERLGRPWEDEQYF.

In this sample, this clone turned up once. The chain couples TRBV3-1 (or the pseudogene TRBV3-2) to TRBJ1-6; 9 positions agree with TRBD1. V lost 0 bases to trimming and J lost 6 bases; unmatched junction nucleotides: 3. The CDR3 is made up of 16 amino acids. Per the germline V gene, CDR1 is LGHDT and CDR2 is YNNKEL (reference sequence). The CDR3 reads CASSQDGTGRNSPLHF. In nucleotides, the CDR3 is TGTGCCAGCAGCCAAGATGGGACAGGGCGTAATTCACCCCTCCACTTT.

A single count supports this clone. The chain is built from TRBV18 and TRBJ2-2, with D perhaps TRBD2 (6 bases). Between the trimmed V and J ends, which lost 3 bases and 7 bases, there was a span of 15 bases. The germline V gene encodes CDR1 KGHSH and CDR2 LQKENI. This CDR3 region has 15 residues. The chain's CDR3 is CASSPGGARGGELFF. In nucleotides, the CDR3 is TGTGCCAGCTCACCGGGCGGGGCGCGAGGCGGGGAGCTGTTTTTT.

The CDR3: CASSLQGAGYEQYF. The CDR3 DNA reads as TGCGCCAGCAGCTTGCAGGGGGCAGGTTACGAGCAGTACTTC. The chain combines TRBV5-1 with TRBJ2-7; TRBD1 matches 8 bases. V was clipped by 1 base and J by 4 bases; unmatched bases: 4. Germline-derived CDR1 and CDR2 are SGHRS and YFSETQ. CDR3 length equals 14 residues.

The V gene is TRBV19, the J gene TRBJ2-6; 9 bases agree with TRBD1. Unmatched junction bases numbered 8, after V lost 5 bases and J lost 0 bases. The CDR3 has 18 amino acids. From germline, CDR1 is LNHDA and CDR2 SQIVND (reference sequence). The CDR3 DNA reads TGTGCCAGTAGTCGCCGGACAGGGGAGAGCTCTGGGGCCAACGTCCTGACTTTC. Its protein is CASSRRTGESSGANVLTF.

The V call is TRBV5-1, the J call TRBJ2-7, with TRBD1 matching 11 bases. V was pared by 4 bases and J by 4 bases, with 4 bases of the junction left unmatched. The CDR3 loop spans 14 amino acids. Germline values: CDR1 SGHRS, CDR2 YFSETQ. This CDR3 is CASSADRGPYEQYF. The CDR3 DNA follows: TGCGCCAGCAGCGCGGACAGGGGGCCGTACGAGCAGTACTTC.

The CDR3 DNA reads TGCGCCAGCAGCTTGACCGGGGGAGGTTACAATGAGCAGTTCTTC. Protein sequence: CASSLTGGGYNEQFF. The chain employs TRBV5-1 and TRBJ2-1; maybe TRBD2 (6 bases). V lost 1 base to trimming and J lost 4 bases, with 12 bases between them. Germline values: CDR1 SGHRS, CDR2 YFSETQ. This CDR3 comprises 15 residues.

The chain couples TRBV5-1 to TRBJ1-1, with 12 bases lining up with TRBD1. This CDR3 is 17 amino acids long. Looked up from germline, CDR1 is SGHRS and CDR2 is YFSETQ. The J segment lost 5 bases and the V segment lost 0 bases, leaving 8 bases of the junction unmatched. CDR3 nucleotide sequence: TGCGCCAGCAGCTTGGCCGGGACAGGGGGCGCGGGTACTGAAGCTTTCTTT. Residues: CASSLAGTGGAGTEAFF.